Included here is one T cell receptor (beta chain) sequence, with context. Its matching antigen is unknown. Given a much more abundant clone one base away, this may be a read error. The template used for profiling TCR beta VDJ and CDR3 was genomic DNA. TCRdb re-called the reads with MiXCR, one entry per CDR3 protein. This table holds under 250,000 distinct CDR3 sequences, approximately 45% found once. This record comes from a study of CD8+CD57+ T cells in acquired aplastic anemia. For the study at large: The study obtained an average of around 2.9 ug of DNA from sorted CD4+ and CD8+ cells.

Study-level findings and limits: Sharing between patients and controls was observed for over 25 CD8+ CDR3 sequences.

CD8+CD57+ cell expansion had been shown by flow cytometry in patients chosen for sequencing. The CDR3 is 13 amino acids. Germline-derived CDR1 and CDR2 are KGHDR and SFDVKD. The genes are TRBV24-1 and TRBJ2-3, with D uncertain. Sequenced sample: sorted CD4+, CD8+, or CD8+CD57+ T cells (not recorded which) from PBMCs. The sequence derives from a human donor with aplastic anemia. In DNA form, the CDR3 reads TGTGCCAGCAGTCCACAGCACACAGTTACGCAGTATTTT. The encoded protein is CASSPQHTVTQYF.